This entry describes one TCR beta chain. This clone appeared a single time. Its antigen specificity is not known. Nothing much larger sits one base from this clone, and base qualities are not available. The sample comes from a study of blood T cell repertoires in COVID-19 (dated by TCRdb to about 2020). For the wider study: Samples covering the acute and convalescent phases of COVID-19 were provided by collaborators in the United States, Italy and Spain. The prospective study material was composed of cDNA or gDNA derived from T cells, B-cell-depleted T cells, or PBMCs. The dataset comprised deeply sampled blood TCRbeta repertoires from subjects exposed to, actively infected with, or recovered from COVID-19. The repertoires were released in a freely available public database intended as a resource for research on the immune response to SARS-CoV-2. Samples were obtained from the ongoing ImmuneRACE study (first 160 participants) and from 1,254 subjects provided by 6 global collaborators. Nearly every sample came with metadata listing a de-identified subject ID, COVID-19 status, age in years and sex. Where HLA class I and class II types were available, the types were taken from metadata supplied by the sample provider, not from assay-based typing.

On the study overall, not on this receptor specifically: How much clinical and demographic metadata was included differed by source and by participant, and the metadata was provided uncurated.

TCRbeta CDR3 regions were amplified from genomic DNA by means of the immunoSEQ Assay, a bias-controlled multiplex PCR. In the source study's methods: The number of nucleated cells in each sample was estimated by amplification of reference gene primers within the assay. To quantify the absolute abundance of each unique TCRbeta CDR3 rearrangement, sequence reads were collapsed and filtered. Productive Simpson clonality was computed per sample as the square root of Simpson's diversity index over productive rearrangements. Imported from immuneACCESS, the table was reduced by TCRdb to in-frame sequences with V and J called. These copies leave out some clones; in studies compared against another copy, an unresolved V gene accounts for under half, and the cause of the remainder is not known. V and J calls plus clone size are reproduced from that table; the DNA served to infer D and trimming. Counted in this sample were 250,000 or so clones; about nine tenths of them appeared once. The top ten clones comprise about 3% of the sample.

The collaborating institutions used their own protocols to collect whole blood in K2EDTA tubes. For TCRbeta analysis, collaborator samples were shipped as frozen whole blood, as isolated PBMCs, or as DNA extracted from either sample type. The sample was peripheral blood. This clonotype was sampled from a woman between 25 and 40 years old with active or convalescent COVID-19.

Here the CDR3 is given as CASSVATGNTQYF. Here is the DNA: TGTGCCAGCAGCGTAGCTACAGGGAATACGCAGTATTTT. The V and J genes are TRBV9 and TRBJ2-3; the D gene is perhaps TRBD1, on 6 matching bases. The CDR1 and CDR2 encoded by the germline V gene are SGDLS and YYNGEE. From its cysteine to its phenylalanine, the CDR3 spans 13 amino acids. Kept here is only the CDR3 DNA, which spans 39 bases and is read in frame from base 1. A distance of 9 bases separates the germline ends of V and J, which lose 0 bases and 7 bases respectively.